Listed below are T cell receptor beta chains from one sample, sequenced in a study of cytomegalovirus exposure and HLA in healthy donors. Method: immunoSEQ multiplex PCR; TCRdb's copy keeps in-frame clones and lacks some. The sample has around 110,000 clones; over 60% are singletons. Sequenced material: PBMCs. Receptor source: a woman aged 45-59 years in good health and CMV-seropositive. Both conserved end residues are part of each CDR3. The D gene is left open where the match is weak. The size field is filled for only some rows; it gives once, few, many or a size class.

V: TRBV15; D: -; J: TRBJ1-1; size: -; DNA: TGTGCCACCAGCAGAGCGTGGCAGGGAGGAACTGAAGCTTTCTTT; CDR3: CATSRAWQGGTEAFF
V: TRBV5-1; D: TRBD1; J: TRBJ1-1; size: once; DNA: TGCGCCAGCAGCCCAGGACAGGGAAACACTGAAGCTTTCTTT; CDR3: CASSPGQGNTEAFF
V: TRBV7-9; D: -; J: TRBJ2-5; size: -; DNA: TGTGCCAGTCAGCTTATGCAGGGACAAGAGACCCAGTACTTC; CDR3: CASQLMQGQETQYF
V: TRBV19; D: -; J: TRBJ1-4; size: -; DNA: TGTGCCAGTAGAACACAGGGTGAAGTTAATGAAAAACTGTTTTTT; CDR3: CASRTQGEVNEKLFF
V: TRBV4-3; D: TRBD1; J: TRBJ2-7; size: few; DNA: TGCGCCAGCAGCCTTGGACAGGGGGTCGACGAGCAGTACTTC; CDR3: CASSLGQGVDEQYF
V: TRBV2; D: TRBD2; J: TRBJ2-2; size: few; DNA: TGTGCCAGCGTCAAGCCTGGACTAGCGGGTAACACCGGGGAGCTGTTTTTT; CDR3: CASVKPGLAGNTGELFF
V: TRBV25-1; D: -; J: TRBJ1-1; size: medium-sized; DNA: TGTGCCAGCAGTGGTTCCGGGGGGAGAACTGAAGCTTTCTTT; CDR3: CASSGSGGRTEAFF
V: TRBV7-9; D: -; J: TRBJ1-1; size: -; DNA: TGTGCCAGCAGCTTAGACCCGGGGAACACTGAAGCTTTCTTT; CDR3: CASSLDPGNTEAFF
V: TRBV7-3; D: -; J: TRBJ2-3; size: -; DNA: TGTGCCAGCAGCAATTGGGGGGGGCCGACAGATACGCAGTATTTT; CDR3: CASSNWGGPTDTQYF
V: TRBV7-2; D: -; J: TRBJ2-5; size: -; DNA: TGTGCCAGCGCCCGGGAGCCACAAGAGACCCAGTACTTC; CDR3: CASAREPQETQYF
V: TRBV6-6; D: TRBD1; J: TRBJ1-6; size: -; DNA: TGTGCCAGCAGTCCAGGGGGAGGAAATTCACCCCTCCACTTT; CDR3: CASSPGGGNSPLHF
V: TRBV4-2; D: TRBD2; J: TRBJ2-1; size: -; DNA: TGTGCCAGCAGCCAAGGACGGGGGGACCCCTACAATGAGCAGTTCTTC; CDR3: CASSQGRGDPYNEQFF
V: TRBV5-6; D: TRBD2; J: TRBJ2-2; size: few; DNA: TGTGCCAGCAGCAAACTAGCGGGGGGGCCAACCGGGGAGCTGTTTTTT; CDR3: CASSKLAGGPTGELFF
V: TRBV30; D: -; J: TRBJ2-4; size: few; DNA: TGTGCCTGGAGTGGAATAGGGAGTGGGGTTCAGTACTTC; CDR3: CAWSGIGSGVQYF
V: TRBV4-2; D: TRBD2; J: TRBJ2-1; size: -; DNA: TGTGCCAGCAGCCAAGATCTTACTAGCGCTTACAATGAGCAGTTCTTC; CDR3: CASSQDLTSAYNEQFF
V: TRBV7-2; D: -; J: TRBJ2-7; size: few; DNA: TGTGCCAGCAGCCACTACGGCTACGAGCAGTACTTC; CDR3: CASSHYGYEQYF
V: TRBV19; D: TRBD1; J: TRBJ1-2; size: -; DNA: TGTGCCAGTAGTATATCTCCGGGACAGGACTATGGCTACACCTTC; CDR3: CASSISPGQDYGYTF
V: TRBV7-9; D: TRBD1; J: TRBJ1-2; size: few; DNA: TGTGCCAGCAGGGCGGGACAGGGGGCCTATGGCTACACCTTC; CDR3: CASRAGQGAYGYTF
V: TRBV5-1; D: -; J: TRBJ2-1; size: -; DNA: TGCGCCAGCAGCTTGGGAAGCCCCGCCTACAATGAGCAGTTCTTC; CDR3: CASSLGSPAYNEQFF
V: TRBV11-2; D: -; J: TRBJ2-2; size: -; DNA: TGTGCCAGCAGCTTCAGTGACACCTTGCCTAACACCGGGGAACTGTTTTTT; CDR3: CASSFSDTLPNTGELFF
V: TRBV14; D: -; J: TRBJ1-2; size: once; DNA: TGTGCCAGCAGCCGGAGCCCTTTAGGCTACACCTTC; CDR3: CASSRSPLGYTF
V: TRBV7-9; D: -; J: TRBJ1-1; size: -; DNA: TGTGCCAGCAGCTCGAGAGGTGGGAGAAGGAACACTGAAGCTTTCTTT; CDR3: CASSSRGGRRNTEAFF
V: TRBV7-2; D: TRBD1; J: TRBJ2-7; size: -; DNA: TGTGCCAGCAGGGGACGAAACCCGGGACAGGGGAACAGTTACGAGCAGTACTTC; CDR3: CASRGRNPGQGNSYEQYF
V: TRBV18; D: TRBD1; J: TRBJ2-7; size: -; DNA: TGTGCCAGCTCACCAGGACAGGGGCCCACCTACGAGCAGTACTTC; CDR3: CASSPGQGPTYEQYF
V: TRBV29-1; D: -; J: TRBJ1-2; size: -; DNA: TGCAGCGTTGATACGGGTCTCTATGGCTACACCTTC; CDR3: CSVDTGLYGYTF
V: TRBV19; D: -; J: TRBJ2-1; size: -; DNA: TGTGCCAGTAGTAGAGGCTACAATGAGCAGTTCTTC; CDR3: CASSRGYNEQFF
V: TRBV29-1; D: TRBD2; J: TRBJ2-1; size: -; DNA: TGCAGCGTTGAGGCTAGCGGGAGTACCTACAATGAGCAGTTCTTC; CDR3: CSVEASGSTYNEQFF
V: TRBV5-4; D: -; J: TRBJ2-3; size: -; DNA: TGTGCCAGCAGCTTGGCCGTCCCCACAGATACGCAGTATTTT; CDR3: CASSLAVPTDTQYF
V: TRBV7-9; D: TRBD1; J: TRBJ1-2; size: -; DNA: TGTGCCAGCAGCTTCGGACAGGGCAATGGCTACACCTTC; CDR3: CASSFGQGNGYTF
V: TRBV28; D: TRBD1; J: TRBJ1-2; size: -; DNA: TGTGCCAGCAGTTTACCGGGGACAGGGGGCCGCTATGGCTACACCTTC; CDR3: CASSLPGTGGRYGYTF
V: TRBV19; D: TRBD2; J: TRBJ2-1; size: -; DNA: TGTGCCAGTAGTCCCCAGACTAGCGGCAATGAGCAGTTCTTC; CDR3: CASSPQTSGNEQFF